This T cell receptor (beta chain) emerged from a study of blood T cells in healthy people across ages. Across the whole study: Capture by template switching was about one barcoded beta molecule per two T cells.

A second PCR of about 6 to 12 cycles used a sample-barcoded 5' primer and a J-beta primer mix. TCRdb re-analysed the 5' RACE reads in MiXCR, keeping a single row per CDR3 protein. Among fewer than 2 million distinct CDR3 sequences listed, around 42% were seen once. V lost 1 base, J lost 0 bases, and 7 bases lay in between. Germline V CDR1 and CDR2: SGHRS, YFSETQ. This CDR3 is built from 15 residues. The table lists this clonotype with a few counts. The target antigen is unknown. The study's findings and limits: Unsorted PBMC material precluded a definitive naive versus antigen-experienced comparison. Diversity of TCR beta per million T cells declined in a roughly linear way with age.

The chain carries TRBV5-1 and TRBJ1-4; D not certain. Material for sequencing was blood. The TCR sequence derives from a human donor in good health. CDR3 DNA: TGCGCCAGCAGCTTGTCAGCCACAACTAATGAAAAACTGTTTTTT. Protein: CASSLSATTNEKLFF.